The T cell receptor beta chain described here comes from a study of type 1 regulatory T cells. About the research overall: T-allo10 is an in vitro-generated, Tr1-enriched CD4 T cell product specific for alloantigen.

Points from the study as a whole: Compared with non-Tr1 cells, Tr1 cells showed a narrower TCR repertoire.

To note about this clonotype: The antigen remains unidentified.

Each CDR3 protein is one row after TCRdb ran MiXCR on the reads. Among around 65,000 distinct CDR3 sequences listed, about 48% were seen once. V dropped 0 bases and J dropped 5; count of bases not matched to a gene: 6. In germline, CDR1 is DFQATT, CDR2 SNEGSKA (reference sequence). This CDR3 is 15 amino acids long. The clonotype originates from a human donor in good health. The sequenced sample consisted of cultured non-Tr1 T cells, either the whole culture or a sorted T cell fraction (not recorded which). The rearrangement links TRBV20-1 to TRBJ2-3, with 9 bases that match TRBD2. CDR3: CSARDRGGAGDTQYF. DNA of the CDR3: TGCAGTGCTAGAGATCGCGGGGGGGCCGGAGATACGCAGTATTTT.